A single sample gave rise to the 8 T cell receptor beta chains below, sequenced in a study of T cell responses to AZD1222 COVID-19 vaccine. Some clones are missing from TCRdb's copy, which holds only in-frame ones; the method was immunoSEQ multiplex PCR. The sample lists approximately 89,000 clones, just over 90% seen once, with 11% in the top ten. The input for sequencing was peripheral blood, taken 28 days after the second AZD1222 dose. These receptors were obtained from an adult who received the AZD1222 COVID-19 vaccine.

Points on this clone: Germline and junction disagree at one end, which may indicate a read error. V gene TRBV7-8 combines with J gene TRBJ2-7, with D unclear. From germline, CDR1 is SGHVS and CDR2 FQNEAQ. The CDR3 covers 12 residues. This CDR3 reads CASSVAAHEQYF. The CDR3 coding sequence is TGTGCCAGCAGCGTAGCCGCACACGAGCAGTACTTC.

The CDR3 loop reads CAWSAGRYRTEAFF. For the CDR3, the DNA is TGTGCCTGGAGCGCGGGGAGGTATCGGACTGAAGCTTTCTTT. The V call is TRBV30, the J call TRBJ1-1; D is uncertain. Germline V gene lookup returns CDR1 GTSNPN and CDR2 SVGIG (reference sequence). The CDR3 length is 14 residues. V lost 3 bases and J 5 bases, leaving 16 bases between the germline ends.

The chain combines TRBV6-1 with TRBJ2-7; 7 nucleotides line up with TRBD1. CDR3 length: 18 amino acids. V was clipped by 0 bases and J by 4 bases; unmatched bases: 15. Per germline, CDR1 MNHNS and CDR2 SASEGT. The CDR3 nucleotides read TGTGCCAGCAGTGAAGCTCGCCAACGGGACAGCCTTGTTTACGAGCAGTACTTC. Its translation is CASSEARQRDSLVYEQYF.

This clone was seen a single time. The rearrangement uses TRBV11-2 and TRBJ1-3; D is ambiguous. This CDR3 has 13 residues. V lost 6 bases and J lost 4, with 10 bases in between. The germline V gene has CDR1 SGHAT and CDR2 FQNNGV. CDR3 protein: CASSSNTGNTIYF. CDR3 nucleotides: TGTGCCAGCAGTTCTAATACCGGAAACACCATATATTTT.

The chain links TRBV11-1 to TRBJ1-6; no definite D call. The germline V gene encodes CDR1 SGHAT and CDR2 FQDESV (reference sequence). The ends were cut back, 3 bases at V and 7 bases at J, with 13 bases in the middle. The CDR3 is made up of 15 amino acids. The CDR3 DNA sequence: TGTGCCAGCAGCTTCTCCACCGGAAGCAATTCACCCCTCCACTTT. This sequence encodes CASSFSTGSNSPLHF.

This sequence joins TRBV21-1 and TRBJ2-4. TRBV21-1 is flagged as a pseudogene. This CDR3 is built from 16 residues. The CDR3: CASGGITGLGKNIQYF. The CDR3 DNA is TGTGCCAGCGGCGGGATTACAGGGCTGGGCAAAAACATTCAGTACTTC.

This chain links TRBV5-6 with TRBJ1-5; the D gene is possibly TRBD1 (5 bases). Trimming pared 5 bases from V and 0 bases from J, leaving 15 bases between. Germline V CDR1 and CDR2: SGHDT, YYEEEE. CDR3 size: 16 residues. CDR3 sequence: CASRGRGYHSNQPQHF. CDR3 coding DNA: TGTGCCAGCAGGGGCCGGGGCTATCATAGCAATCAGCCCCAGCATTTT.

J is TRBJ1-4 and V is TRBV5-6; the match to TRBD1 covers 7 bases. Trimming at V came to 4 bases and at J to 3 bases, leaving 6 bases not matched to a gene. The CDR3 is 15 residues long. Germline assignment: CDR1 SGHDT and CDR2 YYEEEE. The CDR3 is CASSTSGGPNEKLFF. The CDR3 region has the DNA TGTGCCAGCAGCACTTCAGGGGGACCTAATGAAAAACTGTTTTTT.